The present T cell receptor beta chain was sequenced within a study of T cell responses to AZD1222 COVID-19 vaccine. Trimming shortened V by 0 bases and J by 5 bases, and 10 bases separated the two germline ends. Germline V gene lookup returns CDR1 MNHNS and CDR2 SASEGT. The CDR3 contains 14 residues. The method was immunoSEQ multiplex PCR; TCRdb's version includes in-frame clones alone and lacks a portion of them. The sample shows some 180,000 clones, approximately 90% of them seen only once. The sample holds one count of this clone. The sequence was obtained from an adult who received the AZD1222 COVID-19 vaccine. V usage is TRBV6-1 and J usage is TRBJ1-2; D is unresolved. The sample was peripheral blood, taken 28 days after the second AZD1222 dose. The CDR3 loop reads CASSEAIRVYGYTF. The CDR3 nucleotides are TGTGCCAGCAGTGAAGCTATTCGGGTTTATGGCTACACCTTC.